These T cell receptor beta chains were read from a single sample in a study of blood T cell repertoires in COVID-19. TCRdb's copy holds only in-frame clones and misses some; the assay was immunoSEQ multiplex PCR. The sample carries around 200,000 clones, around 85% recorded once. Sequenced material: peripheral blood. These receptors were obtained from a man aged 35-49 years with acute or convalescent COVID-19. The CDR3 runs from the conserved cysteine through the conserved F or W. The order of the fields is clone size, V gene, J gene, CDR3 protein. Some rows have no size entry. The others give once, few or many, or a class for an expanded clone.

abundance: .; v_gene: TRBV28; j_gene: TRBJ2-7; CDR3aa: CAITQGPYEQYF
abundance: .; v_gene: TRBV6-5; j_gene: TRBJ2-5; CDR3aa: CASSPYSGGEETQYF
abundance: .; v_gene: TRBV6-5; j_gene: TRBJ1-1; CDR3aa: CASGSGTGGPNSAFF
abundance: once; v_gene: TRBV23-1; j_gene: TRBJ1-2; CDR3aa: CASTRDLAHYGYTF
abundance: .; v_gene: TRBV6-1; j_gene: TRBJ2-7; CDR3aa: CASSDPPIGGSYEQYF
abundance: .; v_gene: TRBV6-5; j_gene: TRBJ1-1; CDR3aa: CASRAQGGSEAFF
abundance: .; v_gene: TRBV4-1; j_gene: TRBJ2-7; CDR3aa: CASSQDHNSYEQYF
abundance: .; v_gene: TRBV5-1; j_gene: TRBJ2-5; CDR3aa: CASSRSVGETQYF
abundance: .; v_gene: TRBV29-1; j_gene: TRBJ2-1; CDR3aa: CSGLRTSYEFF
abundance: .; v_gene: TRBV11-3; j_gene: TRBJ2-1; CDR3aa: CASSLATRASYNEQFF
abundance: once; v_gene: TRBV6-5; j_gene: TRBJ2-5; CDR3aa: CASSKNGGGETQYF
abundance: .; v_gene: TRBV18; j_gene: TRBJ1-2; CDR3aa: CASSPDRSYGYTF
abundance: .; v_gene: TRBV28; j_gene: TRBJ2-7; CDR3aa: CASSGAPLYEQYF
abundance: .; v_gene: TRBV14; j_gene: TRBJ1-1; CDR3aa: CASSQFGQGIIDTEAFF
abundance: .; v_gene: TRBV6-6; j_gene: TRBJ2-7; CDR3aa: CATRPGGPYEQYF
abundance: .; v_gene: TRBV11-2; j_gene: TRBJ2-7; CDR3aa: CASSIGTGGANWYYEQYF